Sequencing of this T cell receptor beta chain was carried out in a study of blood T cell repertoires in COVID-19. Study details: Acute and convalescent COVID-19 specimens originated in the United States, Italy and Spain.

This clone was seen a single time. Only in-frame clones appear in the TCRdb table, and some are missing; sequencing was by immunoSEQ multiplex PCR. The table has 310,000 or so clones, roughly 89% seen once. Trimming pared 4 bases from V and 1 base from J, leaving 7 bases between. Germline-derived CDR1 and CDR2 are MNHEY and SVGAGI. The CDR3 has 13 amino acids. The source is a woman aged 18-35 years who had recovered from COVID-19. The chain uses TRBV6-5 and TRBJ1-2; D gene unclear. The sample consisted of PBMCs or T cells enriched from blood (not recorded which). The DNA for the CDR3 is TGTGCCAGCAGTTCCGAGAATAACTATGGCTACACCTTC. It specifies CASSSENNYGYTF.